This T cell receptor (beta chain) was sequenced during a study of T cell repertoires in cytomegalovirus infection. Study-wide context: In the study, CMV epitopes included recently identified HLA-C-restricted and well-studied HLA-B-restricted ones. Indicated by public TCR beta signatures were CMV infection and matching HLA type.

Germline V gene data show CDR1 as SGHVS and CDR2 as FQNEAQ. The CDR3 consists of 16 residues. The ends were cut back, 2 bases at V and 0 bases at J, with 8 bases in the middle. TCRdb reprocessed the reads via MiXCR and lists one record per CDR3 protein. In the table there are 640,000 or so distinct CDR3 sequences, around a third of which are singletons. To note about this clonotype: Its antigen is not identified.

Findings and limits, study-wide: HLA-C-restricted CMV clonotypes gave the most frequent clonotype in two of eight donors.

The chain employs TRBV7-8 and TRBJ2-6; either TRBD1 or TRBD2 may supply D (5 bases each). The starting material was cultured PBMCs, obtained from culture after CMV antigen stimulation. The receptor was isolated from a human donor in good health (CMV status not recorded). Some clones in this sample may be carry-over from other donors' samples. The CDR3 sequence: CASSLWGNSGANVLTF. The CDR3 DNA sequence: TGTGCCAGCAGCTTATGGGGGAACTCTGGGGCCAACGTCCTGACTTTC.